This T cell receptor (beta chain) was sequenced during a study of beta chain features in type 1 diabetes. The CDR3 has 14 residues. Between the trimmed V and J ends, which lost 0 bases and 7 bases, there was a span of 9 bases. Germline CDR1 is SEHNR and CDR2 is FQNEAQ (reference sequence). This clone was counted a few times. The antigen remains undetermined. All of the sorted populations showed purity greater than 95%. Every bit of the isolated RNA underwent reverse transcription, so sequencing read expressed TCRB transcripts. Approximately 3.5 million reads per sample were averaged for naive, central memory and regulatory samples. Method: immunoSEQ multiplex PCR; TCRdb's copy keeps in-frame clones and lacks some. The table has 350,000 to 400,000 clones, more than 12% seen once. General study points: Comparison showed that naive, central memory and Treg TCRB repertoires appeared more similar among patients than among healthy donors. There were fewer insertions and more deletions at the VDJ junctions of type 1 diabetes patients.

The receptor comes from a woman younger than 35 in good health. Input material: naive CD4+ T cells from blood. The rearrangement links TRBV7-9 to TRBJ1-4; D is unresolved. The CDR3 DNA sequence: TGTGCCAGCAGCTTAGCTGTAGAAAGTGAAAAACTGTTTTTT. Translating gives CASSLAVESEKLFF.